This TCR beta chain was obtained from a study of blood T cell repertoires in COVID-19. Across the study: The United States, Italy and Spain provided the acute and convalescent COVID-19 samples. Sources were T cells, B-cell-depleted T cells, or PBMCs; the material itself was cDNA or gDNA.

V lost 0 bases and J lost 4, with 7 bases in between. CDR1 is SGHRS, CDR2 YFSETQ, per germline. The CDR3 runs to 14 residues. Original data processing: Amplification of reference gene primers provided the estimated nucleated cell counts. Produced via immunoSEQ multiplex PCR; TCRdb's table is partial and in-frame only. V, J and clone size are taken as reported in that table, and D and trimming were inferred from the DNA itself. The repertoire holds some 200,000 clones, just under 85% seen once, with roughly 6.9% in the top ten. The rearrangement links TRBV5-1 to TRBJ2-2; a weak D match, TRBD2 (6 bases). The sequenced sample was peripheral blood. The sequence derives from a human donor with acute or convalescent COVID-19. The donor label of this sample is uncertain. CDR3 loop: CASSLDGSTGELFF. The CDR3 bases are TGCGCCAGCAGCTTGGACGGGAGCACCGGGGAGCTGTTTTTT.